Each of the 24 T cell receptor beta chains below was sequenced from the same sample in a study of cytomegalovirus exposure and HLA in healthy donors. The PCR ran on 60 Vbeta and 13 Jbeta primers. The assay was immunoSEQ multiplex PCR, and TCRdb's table has in-frame clones only and misses some. The data contain about 200,000 clones, less than 80% of them singletons. Material for sequencing was PBMCs. The origin of the receptors is a woman in her 30s in good health and CMV-seropositive.

V gene TRBV4-3 combines with J gene TRBJ2-2; D is perhaps TRBD2 (6 bases). Germline-derived CDR1 and CDR2 are LGHNA and YSLEER. Trimming removed 0 bases at V and 3 bases at J, with 11 bases between. This CDR3 region has 16 residues. CDR3 residues: CASSQDFSGDTGELFF. CDR3 nucleotides: TGCGCCAGCAGCCAAGACTTCTCGGGAGACACCGGGGAGCTGTTTTTT.

The genes are TRBV11-3 and TRBJ2-4; 14 bases line up with TRBD2. The CDR3 covers 15 residues. Germline lookup yields CDR1 SGHNT and CDR2 YENEEA. Unmatched junction bases numbered 5, after V lost 5 bases and J lost 8 bases. CDR3 protein: CASSPRTSGRHIQYF. The CDR3 DNA reads TGTGCCAGCAGCCCCCGGACTAGCGGGAGGCACATTCAGTACTTC.

CDR3 bases: TGTGCCAGCAGTGAAGTCGGCAGCGCGTCTGGGGCCAACGTCCTGACTTTC. Its translation: CASSEVGSASGANVLTF. The V call is TRBV6-1, the J call TRBJ2-6; no reliable D call. Germline V gene data show CDR1 as MNHNS and CDR2 as SASEGT. V was shortened by 1 base and J by 1 base, with 11 bases between the two germline ends. The CDR3 loop spans 17 amino acids.

J is TRBJ2-4 and V is TRBV9, with 10 bases fitting TRBD2. Germline V gene lookup returns CDR1 SGDLS and CDR2 YYNGEE. V lost 0 bases, J lost 6 bases, and 9 bases stayed unmatched. CDR3 length: 17 residues. CDR3 DNA sequence: TGTGCCAGCAGCGTAGTGCCAGCGGGAGGGCCCGGAAACATTCAGTACTTC. It encodes CASSVVPAGGPGNIQYF.

This clone was seen more than once but under ten times. The gene calls are TRBV29-1 and TRBJ2-2; TRBD1 matches at 8 bases. Per germline, CDR1 SQVTM and CDR2 ANQGSEA. J gave up 4 bases and V 7 bases, and 5 bases lay outside the gene matches. CDR3 size: 13 residues. As DNA, the CDR3 is TGCAGCGCCCAAGGACAGGGCACCGGGGAGCTGTTTTTT. This gives the protein CSAQGQGTGELFF.

The rearrangement links TRBV9 to TRBJ1-1, with no clear D. CDR3 length: 13 amino acids. Germline V gene sequence: CDR1 SGDLS, CDR2 YYNGEE. The V end was cut by 4 bases, the J end by 7 bases, with 14 bases between. CDR3 sequence reads: CASSPRGGIEAFF. The CDR3 coding sequence is TGTGCCAGCAGCCCCAGAGGAGGTATTGAAGCTTTCTTT.

The chain has TRBV7-9 and TRBJ1-6; 8 nucleotides line up with TRBD1. The CDR3 has 16 residues. V trimming: 5 bases; J trimming: 5 bases; junction bases outside the gene matches: 8. Germline CDR1 and CDR2: SEHNR and FQNEAQ (reference sequence). In DNA, the CDR3 is TGTGCCAGCAGCACCTACAGGGGGGCAGATAATTCACCCCTCCACTTT. Amino acids: CASSTYRGADNSPLHF. Full variable domain (outside the CDR3, taken from reference TRBV7-9 and TRBJ1-6): DTGVSQNPRHKITKRGQNVTFRCDPISEHNRLYWYRQTLGQGPEFLTYFQNEAQLEKSRLLSDRFSAERPKGSFSTLEIQRTEQGDSAMYLCASSTYRGADNSPLHFGNGTRLTVT.

V gene TRBV29-1 combines with J gene TRBJ2-7; the D is unclear. Trimming left V 6 bases short and J 6 bases short, with 15 bases between. There are 12 residues in the CDR3. From germline, CDR1 is SQVTM and CDR2 ANQGSEA. The CDR3 loop reads CSVDGPSGEQYF. In DNA, the CDR3 is TGCAGCGTCGATGGGCCGTCCGGCGAGCAGTACTTC.

Worth noting for this clone: The germline gene is not matched at one end of the junction; a read error may be the cause. Other DNA sequences in the same sample also yield this CDR3. The V call is TRBV6-4, the J call TRBJ1-1; D is ambiguous. The CDR3 totals 15 residues. From germline, CDR1 is MRHNA and CDR2 SNTAGT. The CDR3 region has the DNA TGTGCCAGCAGAAAGACATATATCATGAACACTGAGGCTTTCTTT. It encodes CASRKTYIMNTEAFF.

The chain combines TRBV7-8 with TRBJ2-1; TRBD2 matches at 10 bases. From germline, CDR1 is SGHVS and CDR2 FQNEAQ. The CDR3 contains 16 residues. The V gene end was trimmed by 1 base and the J gene end by 6 bases; junction bases not matched to a gene: 6. CDR3 in amino acids: CASSLERTSGLNEQFF. Here the CDR3 DNA reads TGTGCCAGCAGCTTAGAGCGGACTAGCGGCCTCAATGAGCAGTTCTTC.

This clone appeared a single time. The chain uses TRBV27 and TRBJ2-3; D is ambiguous. The CDR3 contains 13 residues. CDR1 MNHEY and CDR2 SMNVEV come from the germline V gene (reference sequence). Trimming removed 4 bases from V and 4 bases from J, with 9 bases in between. In DNA, the CDR3 is TGTGCCAGCAGTTCGGCTAGATCAGATACGCAGTATTTT. As protein: CASSSARSDTQYF.

This clone was seen a few times. This CDR3 reads CATSRDPRADQPQHF. The CDR3 DNA is TGTGCCACCAGCAGAGATCCCCGAGCCGATCAGCCCCAGCATTTT. The V and J genes are TRBV15 and TRBJ1-5; D is uncertain. V was clipped by 0 bases and J by 5 bases, with 11 bases between them. This CDR3 contains 15 residues. CDR1 is LNHNV, CDR2 YYDKDF, per germline (reference sequence).

V is TRBV5-1 and J is TRBJ2-1; 10 nucleotides align to TRBD1. The length of the CDR3 is 18 residues. Germline CDR1 and CDR2: SGHRS and YFSETQ. Trimming removed 0 bases from V and 1 base from J; junction bases left unmatched: 7. CDR3 protein: CASSLEALDRGSYNEQFF. The DNA of the CDR3 is TGCGCCAGCAGCTTGGAGGCCTTGGACAGGGGGTCCTACAATGAGCAGTTCTTC. Complete variable domain (other parts from reference TRBV5-1 and TRBJ2-1): KAGVTQTPRYLIKTRGQQVTLSCSPISGHRSVSWYQQTPGQGLQFLFEYFSETQRNKGNFPGRFSGRQFSNSRSEMNVSTLELGDSALYLCASSLEALDRGSYNEQFFGPGTRLTVL.

V is TRBV4-3 and J is TRBJ2-5; 7 positions match TRBD2. CDR1 and CDR2 (germline): LGHNA, YSLEER. The CDR3 runs 15 residues. The V and J ends lost 5 bases and 4 bases, in that order; junction bases with no gene match: 10. The DNA of the CDR3 is TGCGCCAGCAGCTCGGGAACTAGCGAGAGAGAGACCCAGTACTTC. It translates to CASSSGTSERETQYF.

This rearrangement joins TRBV11-2 to TRBJ2-3; 9 nucleotides agree with TRBD2. CDR3 length: 17 residues. V gave up 5 bases and J gave up 3 bases; unmatched junction bases: 12. Looked up from germline, CDR1 is SGHAT and CDR2 is FQNNGV. The CDR3 nucleotides are TGTGCCAGCAGCACCCGAGGTAGCGGGGGATTAACAGATACGCAGTATTTT. This encodes CASSTRGSGGLTDTQYF.

This clone turned up a few times. The V gene is TRBV15, the J gene TRBJ2-5; TRBD2 agrees at 9 bases. The CDR3 is 18 amino acids. Germline V gene data show CDR1 as LNHNV and CDR2 as YYDKDF (reference sequence). J was trimmed by 5 bases and V by 5 bases; bases with no gene match: 18. The CDR3 region is CATSRPRRASGAGETQYF. In DNA, the CDR3 is TGTGCCACCAGCCGCCCCCGAAGGGCTAGCGGGGCGGGGGAGACCCAGTACTTC. The variable domain in full, completed from reference TRBV15 and TRBJ2-5, reads DAMVIQNPRYQVTQFGKPVTLSCSQTLNHNVMYWYQQKSSQAPKLLFHYYDKDFNNEADTPDNFQSRRPNTSFCFLDIRSPGLGDTAMYLCATSRPRRASGAGETQYFGPGTRLLVL.

Notes on this clone: With a much larger clone just one base away, this may be a read error. The chain has TRBV7-7 and TRBJ2-5, with a weak D call TRBD2 (6 bases). The CDR3 has 13 residues. V was cut by 3 bases and J by 1 base, with 6 bases left in between. The germline V gene has CDR1 SSHAT and CDR2 FNYEAQ (reference sequence). CDR3: CASSLGLQETQYF. The CDR3 DNA reads TGTGCCAGCAGCTTGGGACTCCAAGAGACCCAGTACTTC.

V is TRBV4-1 and J is TRBJ1-1; perhaps TRBD1 as D (6 bases). The CDR3 has 16 residues. In germline, CDR1 is MGHRA, CDR2 YSYEKL. V dropped 0 bases and J dropped 0 bases, with 11 bases sitting between them. CDR3 sequence reads: CASSQDIGDMNTEAFF. Here the CDR3 DNA reads TGCGCCAGCAGCCAAGATATAGGGGACATGAACACTGAAGCTTTCTTT.

In its sample, this clone was seen once. The chain is built from TRBV5-4 and TRBJ2-3; 13 nucleotides match TRBD2. Germline values: CDR1 SGHNT, CDR2 YYREEE (reference sequence). The J segment lost 1 base and the V segment lost 2 bases, leaving 4 bases of the junction unmatched. The CDR3 runs 17 residues. The CDR3 nucleotides are TGTGCCAGCAGCTTCCGACTAGCGGGGGGACGCACAGATACGCAGTATTTT. Its translation: CASSFRLAGGRTDTQYF. Supplemented by reference TRBV5-4 and TRBJ2-3, the full variable domain reads ETGVTQSPTHLIKTRGQQVTLRCSSQSGHNTVSWYQQALGQGPQFIFQYYREEENGRGNFPPRFSGLQFPNYSSELNVNALELDDSALYLCASSFRLAGGRTDTQYFGPGTRLTVL.

J is TRBJ1-5 and V is TRBV21-1. TRBV21-1 is reported as a pseudogene. The CDR3 spans 15 residues. CDR3 DNA: TGTGCCAGCAGCCGCGAAAGGAGCCCAAATCAGCCCCAGCATTTT. The encoded protein is CASSRERSPNQPQHF.

The chain employs TRBV19 and TRBJ2-6, with 7 bases matching TRBD1. J gave up 0 bases and V 4 bases, and 6 bases lay outside the gene matches. The CDR3 has 17 amino acids. Germline V gene sequence: CDR1 LNHDA, CDR2 SQIVND (reference sequence). Here the CDR3 DNA reads TGTGCCAGTAGTAAAGACAGGGCGACCTCTGGGGCCAACGTCCTGACTTTC. The encoded protein is CASSKDRATSGANVLTF.

Only one count was recorded for this clone. CDR3 region: CASRTGGRYEQYF. In DNA form, the CDR3 reads TGTGCCAGCCGGACAGGTGGTCGGTACGAGCAGTACTTC. J is TRBJ2-7 and V is TRBV28; 7 bases are shared with TRBD1. Trimming removed 8 bases from V and 4 bases from J; junction bases left unmatched: 8. The germline V gene has CDR1 MDHEN and CDR2 SYDVKM. The CDR3 consists of 13 residues.

The chain links TRBV12-5 to TRBJ2-7; perhaps TRBD1 as D (5 bases). The germline gives CDR1 LGHNT, CDR2 FRNRAP. This CDR3 is 16 amino acids long. Trimming left V 0 bases short and J 3 bases short, with 15 bases between. In DNA, the CDR3 is TGTGCTAGTGGTTTGGTAGGGGAATTTAAAAACTACGAGCAGTACTTC. Protein product: CASGLVGEFKNYEQYF.

J is TRBJ2-7 and V is TRBV4-3, with a possible D match to TRBD2 (6 bases). CDR3 size: 13 residues. Germline V gives CDR1 LGHNA, CDR2 YSLEER. V lost 0 bases, J lost 5 bases, and 8 bases lay in between. The CDR3 loop reads CASSQDRGNEQYF. The CDR3 nucleotides read TGCGCCAGCAGCCAAGATCGGGGGAACGAGCAGTACTTC.